The 29 T cell receptor beta chains in this list originate from one sample, sequenced in a study of blood T cell repertoires in COVID-19. Sequencing used immunoSEQ multiplex PCR; TCRdb keeps in-frame clones, though not all of them. The repertoire consists of 320,000 or so clones, with roughly 88% occurring once and the leading ten covering 5%. Source material: PBMCs or T cells enriched from blood (not recorded which). The receptors originated from a man aged 25 to 40 who had recovered from COVID-19.

The chain has TRBV9 and TRBJ1-2, with D perhaps matching TRBD1 (5 bases). Germline V gives CDR1 SGDLS, CDR2 YYNGEE. This CDR3 has 15 residues. V was cut by 2 bases and J by 0 bases, with 11 bases left in between. The CDR3 bases are TGTGCCAGCAGCGTTAGGGGCGCTTCTAACTATGGCTACACCTTC. This gives the protein CASSVRGASNYGYTF.

The chain is built from TRBV19 and TRBJ2-7; a possible D gene is TRBD2 (5 bases). With 6 bases removed from V and 3 bases from J, the gap between germline ends came to 6 bases. In germline, CDR1 is LNHDA, CDR2 SQIVND (reference sequence). The CDR3 consists of 11 residues. The CDR3 loop reads CASSDYYEQYF. The DNA of the CDR3 is TGTGCCAGTAGCGACTACTACGAGCAGTACTTC.

V is TRBV7-2 and J is TRBJ2-5, with 8 bases matching TRBD1. Per the germline V gene, CDR1 is SGHTA and CDR2 is FQGNSA. V gave up 6 bases and J gave up 4 bases; unmatched junction bases: 4. The CDR3 covers 13 residues. Written as DNA, the CDR3 is TGTGCCAGCAGATTGACAGGGGTAGAGACCCAGTACTTC. Protein: CASRLTGVETQYF.

The rearrangement joins TRBV29-1 to TRBJ1-1; 7 bases fit TRBD1. Germline values: CDR1 SQVTM, CDR2 ANQGSEA. There are 14 residues in the CDR3. With 7 bases clipped from V and 3 bases from J, the junction kept 11 bases outside the gene matches. The CDR3 sequence: CSACRGAGDTEAFF. The CDR3, as DNA: TGCAGCGCATGCAGGGGGGCAGGGGACACTGAAGCTTTCTTT.

J is TRBJ1-5 and V is TRBV18; D is possibly TRBD1 (5 bases). The CDR3 is made up of 13 amino acids. Germline V lookup: CDR1 KGHSH, CDR2 LQKENI. Between the trimmed V and J ends, which lost 1 base and 11 bases, there was a span of 12 bases. CDR3 coding DNA: TGTGCCAGCTCACCACAAGTTGAAGGGGCCCAGCATTTT. Its translation: CASSPQVEGAQHF.

The genes are TRBV7-2 and TRBJ1-5; a possible D gene is TRBD1 (6 bases). Germline V gene lookup returns CDR1 SGHTA and CDR2 FQGNSA. The CDR3 is 16 residues long. V lost 1 base, J lost 0 bases, and 10 bases lay in between. This chain's CDR3 is CASSLETGRSNQPQHF. CDR3 nucleotides: TGTGCCAGCAGCTTAGAGACAGGTCGTAGCAATCAGCCCCAGCATTTT.

The CDR3 DNA reads TGCGCCAGCAGCTCGGGACAGAGTACCGCCAGTGAGCAGTACTTC. Protein sequence: CASSSGQSTASEQYF. The gene calls are TRBV5-1 and TRBJ2-7; 7 bases fit TRBD1. This CDR3 region has 15 residues. V gave up 3 bases and J gave up 7 bases; unmatched junction bases: 13. CDR1 SGHRS and CDR2 YFSETQ come from the germline V gene.

The chain's CDR3 is CASSLAWGGNEKLFF. The CDR3 region has the DNA TGTGCCAGCAGCTTAGCGTGGGGGGGGAATGAAAAACTGTTTTTT. The rearrangement joins TRBV7-2 to TRBJ1-4; the D gene is possibly TRBD1 (5 bases). There are 15 residues in the CDR3. V was shortened by 0 bases and J by 5 bases, with 10 bases between the two germline ends. Per the germline V gene, CDR1 is SGHTA and CDR2 is FQGNSA.

V gene TRBV19 combines with J gene TRBJ2-2, with a weak D call TRBD1 (5 bases). Germline CDR1 and CDR2: LNHDA and SQIVND (reference sequence). V lost 8 bases, J lost 5 bases, and 15 bases lay in between. The CDR3 runs to 14 residues. This CDR3 reads CASRPRRQTGELFF. DNA for the CDR3: TGTGCCAGTCGACCCCGACGACAGACCGGGGAGCTGTTTTTT.

The chain joins TRBV6-5 to TRBJ1-1; tentative D call: TRBD1 (6 bases). Germline assignment: CDR1 MNHEY and CDR2 SVGAGI. CDR3 length equals 13 residues. Trimming shortened V by 7 bases and J by 1 base, and 10 bases separated the two germline ends. The CDR3 here is CASKQGPNTEAFF. CDR3 nucleotides: TGTGCCAGCAAACAGGGCCCGAACACTGAAGCTTTCTTT.

V and J are TRBV27 and TRBJ2-7, with 8 bases fitting TRBD1. From germline, CDR1 is MNHEY and CDR2 SMNVEV (reference sequence). V lost 0 bases to trimming and J lost 4 bases; unmatched junction nucleotides: 8. CDR3 length equals 16 residues. CDR3 protein: CASSLSPGGSRYEQYF. CDR3 DNA sequence: TGTGCCAGCAGTTTATCTCCAGGGGGCTCTAGGTACGAGCAGTACTTC.

This clone occurred a few times. The chain links TRBV7-9 to TRBJ1-2; D gene ambiguous. This CDR3 is built from 15 residues. The ends were cut back, 3 bases at V and 2 bases at J, with 13 bases in the middle. Germline CDR1 is SEHNR and CDR2 is FQNEAQ (reference sequence). CDR3 coding DNA: TGTGCCAGCAGCTTGGATGGAGGCGTCAACTATGGCTACACCTTC. Translating gives CASSLDGGVNYGYTF.

This chain links TRBV10-2 with TRBJ1-5; TRBD1 matches at 7 bases. The V gene end was trimmed by 6 bases and the J gene end by 3 bases; junction bases not matched to a gene: 2. The V gene's germline CDR1 is WSHSY and CDR2 SAAADI. This CDR3 has 13 residues. The CDR3 sequence is CASRQGLNQPQHF. The CDR3 DNA is TGCGCCAGCAGACAGGGGCTCAATCAGCCCCAGCATTTT.

The DNA for the CDR3 is TGTGCCATCAGTGAGTCGACTAGCGGGGGGATCCCCGGGGAGCTGTTTTTT. The encoded protein is CAISESTSGGIPGELFF. The rearrangement joins TRBV10-3 to TRBJ2-2, with 13 bases that match TRBD2. The CDR3 length is 17 residues. CDR1 and CDR2 from the germline V gene are ENHRY and SYGVKD. Trimming at V came to 0 bases and at J to 6 bases, leaving 4 bases not matched to a gene.

The chain is built from TRBV5-8 and TRBJ1-6; D is uncertain. The CDR3 loop spans 17 amino acids. The germline CDR1 and CDR2 sequences are SGHTS and YDEGEE. V gave up 2 bases and J gave up 0 bases, with 12 bases separating them. CDR3 bases: TGTGCCAGCAGCTTATTCTCGGGTAACTCCTATAATTCACCCCTCCACTTT. Protein: CASSLFSGNSYNSPLHF.

The chain uses TRBV12-3 or TRBV12-4 and TRBJ1-5; D remains ambiguous. V was clipped by 7 bases and J by 2 bases, with 9 bases between them. CDR3 size: 13 residues. The CDR3 sequence: CASTPGGNQPQHF. CDR3 bases: TGTGCCAGCACCCCAGGCGGCAATCAGCCCCAGCATTTT.

The chain has TRBV6-6 and TRBJ2-2; 7 positions match TRBD2. The CDR3 has 18 residues. Germline assignment: CDR1 MNHNY and CDR2 SVGAGI (reference sequence). V gave up 5 bases and J gave up 2 bases; unmatched junction bases: 14. The CDR3 protein is CASSPEGSGELNTGELFF. CDR3 in DNA: TGTGCCAGCAGTCCCGAAGGCAGCGGGGAGCTCAACACCGGGGAGCTGTTTTTT.

The rearrangement uses TRBV13 and TRBJ1-5; TRBD1 matches at 10 bases. This CDR3 has 15 residues. CDR1 PRHDT and CDR2 FYEKMQ come from the germline V gene (reference sequence). Losses at the gene ends were 5 bases for V and 3 bases for J; bases not matched to a gene: 4. The DNA for the CDR3 is TGTGCCAGCAGCCCAGGACAGGGGGTCAATCAGCCCCAGCATTTT. Encoded protein: CASSPGQGVNQPQHF.

The chain employs TRBV30 and TRBJ1-2; TRBD1 matches at 9 bases. V shed 5 bases, J shed 0 bases, and the junction held 7 bases outside the gene matches. CDR1 GTSNPN and CDR2 SVGIG come from the germline V gene (reference sequence). The CDR3 runs 15 residues. CDR3 DNA sequence: TGTGCCTGGGAACAGGGGGCGCTTACTAACTATGGCTACACCTTC. This encodes CAWEQGALTNYGYTF.

This clone was seen a handful of times. This chain connects TRBV7-9 to TRBJ1-6, with a tentative D call TRBD1 (5 bases). From germline, CDR1 is SEHNR and CDR2 FQNEAQ (reference sequence). The germline V and J ends were trimmed by 5 bases and 0 bases, with 11 bases remaining between them. The CDR3 spans 16 residues. This CDR3 reads CASSAGRGSYNSPLHF. The CDR3 DNA sequence: TGTGCCAGCAGCGCGGGACGGGGCTCCTATAATTCACCCCTCCACTTT. The full variable domain, in which reference TRBV7-9 and TRBJ1-6 provide the parts outside the CDR3, is DTGVSQNPRHKITKRGQNVTFRCDPISEHNRLYWYRQTLGQGPEFLTYFQNEAQLEKSRLLSDRFSAERPKGSFSTLEIQRTEQGDSAMYLCASSAGRGSYNSPLHFGNGTRLTVT.

The chain combines TRBV2 with TRBJ1-4, with TRBD1 matching over 9 bases. CDR1 is SNHLY, CDR2 FYNNEI, per germline. V dropped 6 bases and J dropped 8; count of bases not matched to a gene: 10. The CDR3 totals 15 residues. CDR3 in amino acids: CASRDPGQGIEKLFF. The CDR3, as DNA: TGTGCCAGCAGGGATCCGGGACAGGGTATCGAAAAACTGTTTTTT.

The chain carries TRBV28 and TRBJ1-6, with 9 bases that match TRBD1. This CDR3 is 14 amino acids long. The germline V gene has CDR1 MDHEN and CDR2 SYDVKM. The trim removed 5 bases at V and 9 bases at J, leaving 5 bases unmatched. In DNA, the CDR3 is TGTGCCAGCAGTCCTGGGACAGGGTTTTCACCCCTCCACTTT. Translating it yields CASSPGTGFSPLHF.

This clone was picked up a small number of times. The chain carries TRBV5-4 and TRBJ1-4; 11 bases agree with TRBD1. The CDR3 loop spans 18 amino acids. Germline CDR1 SGHNT, CDR2 YYREEE (reference sequence). V lost 1 base, J lost 7 bases, and 12 bases stayed unmatched. For the CDR3, the DNA is TGTGCCAGCAGCTTGAAGAGTGGGACAGGGGGATTGGTTGAAAAACTGTTTTTT. This sequence encodes CASSLKSGTGGLVEKLFF.

The chain joins TRBV2 to TRBJ2-7; possible D gene TRBD1, 6 bases. Trimming cost V 6 bases and J 0 bases, with 15 bases left between them. The germline CDR1 and CDR2 sequences are SNHLY and FYNNEI. This CDR3 is built from 15 residues. CDR3 nucleotides: TGTGCCAGCAGCGGACAGTCGGGTGGCTCCTACGAGCAGTACTTC. The encoded protein is CASSGQSGGSYEQYF.

The chain joins TRBV6-5 to TRBJ2-1, with a tentative D call TRBD2 (5 bases). V was shortened by 5 bases and J by 1 base, with 6 bases between the two germline ends. The CDR3 runs to 13 residues. CDR1 is MNHEY and CDR2 is SVGAGI in the germline V gene. DNA for the CDR3: TGTGCCAGCAGTAGGGAGTCCTACAATGAGCAGTTCTTC. This gives the protein CASSRESYNEQFF.

This chain joins TRBV3-1 (or the pseudogene TRBV3-2) and TRBJ2-7, with D perhaps TRBD2 (6 bases). The CDR3 runs to 17 residues. The germline V gene has CDR1 LGHDT and CDR2 YNNKEL (reference sequence). The V end lost 0 bases, the J end lost 0 bases, and 15 bases lay between the germline ends. The CDR3 DNA reads TGTGCCAGCAGCCAAGAGGATGGCGGGGTCCGCTCCTACGAGCAGTACTTC. Residues: CASSQEDGGVRSYEQYF.

The J gene is TRBJ2-2, the V gene TRBV10-3; 7 bases align to TRBD1. The CDR3 runs 15 residues. J lost 6 bases, V lost 2 bases, and 6 bases had no gene match. The V gene's germline CDR1 is ENHRY and CDR2 SYGVKD. CDR3 in DNA: TGTGCCATCAGTGAGATACGACAGGGCTCCGGGGAGCTGTTTTTT. It translates to CAISEIRQGSGELFF.

J is TRBJ1-2 and V is TRBV28; 9 bases map to TRBD1. Germline loops: CDR1 MDHEN, CDR2 SYDVKM. V was pared by 6 bases and J by 4 bases, with 9 bases of the junction left unmatched. The CDR3 loop spans 15 amino acids. CDR3 sequence reads: CASRSPGTGSYGYTF. The DNA of the CDR3 is TGTGCCAGCAGAAGTCCCGGGACAGGGAGCTATGGCTACACCTTC.

This clone occurred once. The CDR3 nucleotides read TGTGCCAGCAGTACCCTGGGACTAGCGGGGGGGTCTAGGGTGTTCTTC. Its translation is CASSTLGLAGGSRVFF. The chain recombines TRBV27 with TRBJ2-1; 16 bases are shared with TRBD2. Looked up from germline, CDR1 is MNHEY and CDR2 is SMNVEV (reference sequence). The CDR3 sequence is 16 residues long. V trimming: 5 bases; J trimming: 15 bases; junction bases outside the gene matches: 13.